The 23 T cell receptor beta chains given below trace back to one sample, sequenced in a study of shared clonotypes between healthy human individuals. The method was immunoSEQ multiplex PCR; TCRdb's version includes in-frame clones alone and lacks a portion of them. The table includes over 2,000,000 clones, 80% to 95% detected once. Positively selected for CCR7, the CD45RO-negative cells used as naive CD8 cells excluded terminally differentiated effector memory CD45RA+ cells. The material sequenced was naive CD8+ T cells from PBMCs. The receptors were gathered from a young man in good health. Some clones in this sample may be carry-over from other donors' samples.

This chain connects TRBV7-9 to TRBJ1-2; no clear D. Germline V gene lookup returns CDR1 SEHNR and CDR2 FQNEAQ (reference sequence). The CDR3 length is 15 residues. V was pared by 1 base and J by 4 bases, with 13 bases between. Written as DNA, the CDR3 is TGTGCCAGCAGCTTAGGACGGGAGGCGGCCTATGGCTACACCTTC. Translation: CASSLGREAAYGYTF. Combining the CDR3 with reference TRBV7-9 and TRBJ1-2 gives the whole variable domain DTGVSQNPRHKITKRGQNVTFRCDPISEHNRLYWYRQTLGQGPEFLTYFQNEAQLEKSRLLSDRFSAERPKGSFSTLEIQRTEQGDSAMYLCASSLGREAAYGYTFGSGTRLTVV.

The CDR3 loop reads CASTGPGQGARTEAFF. For the CDR3, the DNA is TGTGCCAGCACCGGACCGGGACAGGGGGCGAGGACTGAAGCTTTCTTT. The chain recombines TRBV7-9 with TRBJ1-1; 12 nucleotides line up with TRBD1. The CDR3 runs 16 residues. V trimming: 7 bases; J trimming: 5 bases; junction bases outside the gene matches: 11. Germline loops: CDR1 SEHNR, CDR2 FQNEAQ (reference sequence). Filled out from reference TRBV7-9 and TRBJ1-1, the complete variable domain reads DTGVSQNPRHKITKRGQNVTFRCDPISEHNRLYWYRQTLGQGPEFLTYFQNEAQLEKSRLLSDRFSAERPKGSFSTLEIQRTEQGDSAMYLCASTGPGQGARTEAFFGQGTRLTVV.

This chain connects TRBV27 to TRBJ2-2, with 10 nucleotides matching TRBD2. The CDR3 is 15 residues long. J was trimmed by 4 bases and V by 7 bases; bases with no gene match: 6. Looked up from germline, CDR1 is MNHEY and CDR2 is SMNVEV (reference sequence). Here the CDR3 reads CASKEREGSTGELFF. The CDR3 DNA reads as TGTGCCAGCAAGGAGCGGGAGGGGTCCACCGGGGAGCTGTTTTTT.

The chain has TRBV30 and TRBJ2-1; 7 bases are a match to TRBD2. Trimming at V came to 8 bases and at J to 3 bases, leaving 13 bases not matched to a gene. CDR3 length: 15 amino acids. Germline CDR1 GTSNPN, CDR2 SVGIG (reference sequence). CDR3 residues: CAGNTGLADYNEQFF. The CDR3 bases are TGTGCCGGGAATACGGGCCTAGCGGACTACAATGAGCAGTTCTTC. The complete variable domain, with remaining parts taken from reference TRBV30 and TRBJ2-1, reads SQTIHQWPATLVQPVGSPLSLECTVEGTSNPNLYWYRQAAGRGLQLLFYSVGIGQISSEVPQNLSASRPQDRQFILSSKKLLLSDSGFYLCAGNTGLADYNEQFFGPGTRLTVL.

This chain links TRBV27 with TRBJ1-2; 7 nucleotides line up with TRBD1. There are 14 residues in the CDR3. V lost 7 bases to trimming and J lost 5 bases; unmatched junction nucleotides: 10. Germline loops: CDR1 MNHEY, CDR2 SMNVEV (reference sequence). CDR3: CASKNGGTVYGYTF. The CDR3 DNA follows: TGTGCCAGCAAAAACGGGGGGACAGTGTATGGCTACACCTTC.

The chain combines TRBV5-1 with TRBJ2-7; TRBD2 matches 9 bases. CDR3 length: 18 amino acids. The V gene's germline CDR1 is SGHRS and CDR2 YFSETQ. V dropped 1 base and J dropped 1; count of bases not matched to a gene: 12. The CDR3 here is CASSLSRQGAGGSYEQYF. In DNA form, the CDR3 reads TGCGCCAGCAGCTTGAGTCGTCAGGGAGCGGGAGGATCCTACGAGCAGTACTTC.

Notes on this clone: The sample contains more than one DNA sequence encoding this CDR3. The CDR3 spells CASSLVGTGNYGYTF. The CDR3 DNA sequence: TGTGCCAGCAGTCTCGTTGGGACAGGGAACTATGGCTACACCTTC. This sequence joins TRBV27 and TRBJ1-2; 9 bases fit TRBD1. The CDR3 sequence is 15 residues long. J lost 2 bases, V lost 5 bases, and 6 bases had no gene match. The V gene's germline CDR1 is MNHEY and CDR2 SMNVEV (reference sequence).

The V gene is TRBV9, the J gene TRBJ2-7, with no clear D. The CDR3 extends over 12 amino acids. The V end lost 4 bases, the J end lost 2 bases, and 7 bases lay between the germline ends. Germline CDR1 is SGDLS and CDR2 is YYNGEE. The CDR3 DNA is TGTGCCAGCAGCTCCTCCCCCTACGAGCAGTACTTC. Amino acids: CASSSSPYEQYF.

The J gene is TRBJ2-7, the V gene TRBV6-5; TRBD1 aligns across 10 bases. V lost 8 bases, J lost 5 bases, and 3 bases stayed unmatched. This CDR3 is built from 12 residues. Germline values: CDR1 MNHEY, CDR2 SVGAGI. The CDR3 nucleotides read TGTGCCAGCGGACAGGGGGGAGACGAGCAGTACTTC. Protein product: CASGQGGDEQYF.

The chain combines TRBV28 with TRBJ2-1, with 8 bases aligning to TRBD2. From germline, CDR1 is MDHEN and CDR2 SYDVKM. This CDR3 comprises 16 residues. V shed 4 bases and J 5 bases; nucleotides not matched to a gene: 10. CDR3 region: CASSSRGGIRHNEQFF. The CDR3 nucleotides read TGTGCCAGCAGTTCCCGCGGGGGGATACGGCACAATGAGCAGTTCTTC.

The CDR3 loop is CASSLRYSYEQYF. The CDR3 DNA is TGTGCCAGCAGTTTAAGGTACTCCTACGAGCAGTACTTC. This chain joins TRBV28 and TRBJ2-7; D unresolved. The germline CDR1 and CDR2 sequences are MDHEN and SYDVKM. The germline V and J ends were trimmed by 2 bases and 0 bases, with 5 bases remaining between them. There are 13 residues in the CDR3. Full variable domain (rest looked up from reference TRBV28 and TRBJ2-7): DVKVTQSSRYLVKRTGEKVFLECVQDMDHENMFWYRQDPGLGLRLIYFSYDVKMKEKGDIPEGYSVSREKKERFSLILESASTNQTSMYLCASSLRYSYEQYFGPGTRLTVT.

Concerning this clone: Other DNA variants within this sample encode the same CDR3. The chain employs TRBV9 and TRBJ2-5; the D is unclear. The CDR3 contains 13 residues. Deletions cut 4 bases from V and 1 base from J, with 8 bases between. Per the germline V gene, CDR1 is SGDLS and CDR2 is YYNGEE. As DNA, the CDR3 is TGTGCCAGCAGCCCCCGAGGCCAAGAGACCCAGTACTTC. This sequence encodes CASSPRGQETQYF.

This chain connects TRBV10-1 to TRBJ2-7, with 14 positions matching TRBD2. The J segment lost 7 bases and the V segment lost 4 bases, leaving 6 bases of the junction unmatched. Germline CDR1 and CDR2: WNHNN and SYGVQD (reference sequence). CDR3 length: 15 amino acids. This chain's CDR3 is CASSGGLAGEEEQYF. As DNA, the CDR3 is TGCGCCAGCAGTGGGGGACTAGCGGGAGAAGAGGAGCAGTACTTC.

This rearrangement joins TRBV6-1 to TRBJ2-3, with TRBD2 matching over 9 bases. CDR3 size: 19 residues. Per the germline V gene, CDR1 is MNHNS and CDR2 is SASEGT. V shed 1 base, J shed 0 bases, and the junction held 11 bases outside the gene matches. CDR3: CASSEGGELAGLSTDTQYF. The CDR3 DNA sequence: TGTGCCAGCAGTGAAGGGGGGGAACTAGCGGGTCTTAGCACAGATACGCAGTATTTT.

A remark on this clone: Additional DNA sequences in this sample encode the identical CDR3. The rearrangement joins TRBV6-5 to TRBJ1-1, with unresolved D. Germline lookup yields CDR1 MNHEY and CDR2 SVGAGI. The CDR3 extends over 14 amino acids. Trimming took off 0 bases at V and 5 bases at J, with 10 bases between the two ends. This chain's CDR3 is CASSYSEGRTEAFF. CDR3 sequence (DNA): TGTGCCAGCAGTTACTCGGAGGGTCGGACTGAAGCTTTCTTT.

This sequence joins TRBV9 and TRBJ2-3, with 9 bases fitting TRBD2. CDR3 length equals 17 residues. Unmatched junction bases numbered 7, after V lost 1 base and J lost 1 base. Germline values: CDR1 SGDLS, CDR2 YYNGEE. CDR3 amino acids: CASSVPLAGPGTDTQYF. In DNA form, the CDR3 reads TGTGCCAGCAGCGTACCCCTAGCGGGGCCCGGCACAGATACGCAGTATTTT. Full variable domain (rest looked up from reference TRBV9 and TRBJ2-3): DSGVTQTPKHLITATGQRVTLRCSPRSGDLSVYWYQQSLDQGLQFLIQYYNGEERAKGNILERFSAQQFPDLHSELNLSSLELGDSALYFCASSVPLAGPGTDTQYFGPGTRLTVL.

Concerning this clone itself: One end of the junction varies from germline; a read error may be responsible. The chain combines TRBV7-3 with TRBJ2-7; TRBD2 aligns across 14 bases. The germline gives CDR1 SGHTA, CDR2 FQGTGA. This CDR3 contains 15 residues. The CDR3, as DNA: TGTGCCAGCAGATTAAGGGGACTAGCGGGAGATAAGCAGTACTTC. Encoded protein: CASRLRGLAGDKQYF.

The chain carries TRBV7-6 and TRBJ2-2, with D tentatively TRBD1 or TRBD2 (6 bases each). With 2 bases removed from V and 1 base from J, the gap between germline ends came to 14 bases. This CDR3 has 17 residues. Per germline, CDR1 SGHVS and CDR2 FNYEAQ. CDR3: CASSLPRGRENTGELFF. CDR3 sequence (DNA): TGTGCCAGCAGCTTACCCCGGGGGCGGGAGAACACCGGGGAGCTGTTTTTT.

This chain connects TRBV9 to TRBJ1-1, with D tentatively TRBD1 (5 bases). CDR1 is SGDLS and CDR2 is YYNGEE in the germline V gene. The CDR3 runs to 13 residues. Trimming pared 4 bases from V and 6 bases from J, leaving 13 bases between. The CDR3 DNA reads TGTGCCAGCAGCCCTTACCGAGGGGCTGAAGCTTTCTTT. Amino acids: CASSPYRGAEAFF. The full variable domain, completed using reference TRBV9 and TRBJ1-1, is DSGVTQTPKHLITATGQRVTLRCSPRSGDLSVYWYQQSLDQGLQFLIQYYNGEERAKGNILERFSAQQFPDLHSELNLSSLELGDSALYFCASSPYRGAEAFFGQGTRLTVV.

This rearrangement joins TRBV6-5 to TRBJ2-2; D is possibly TRBD2 (6 bases). V was clipped by 2 bases and J by 7 bases, with 14 bases between them. The CDR3 is made up of 15 amino acids. Germline values: CDR1 MNHEY, CDR2 SVGAGI. The CDR3 loop reads CASSYDGGAVGELFF. In DNA form, the CDR3 reads TGTGCCAGCAGTTACGACGGGGGAGCGGTCGGGGAGCTGTTTTTT.

The chain recombines TRBV4-1 with TRBJ2-3; the D is unclear. The CDR3 is 13 residues long. Germline CDR1 and CDR2: MGHRA and YSYEKL. V gave up 0 bases and J gave up 4 bases, with 5 bases separating them. The CDR3 DNA reads TGCGCCAGCAGCCAAGATGAGGCAGATACGCAGTATTTT. Protein sequence: CASSQDEADTQYF.

V gene TRBV15 combines with J gene TRBJ1-2; D not resolved. Per the germline V gene, CDR1 is LNHNV and CDR2 is YYDKDF (reference sequence). V lost 5 bases to trimming and J lost 4 bases, with 11 bases between them. This CDR3 contains 13 residues. CDR3 region: CATSAGETYGYTF. CDR3 sequence (DNA): TGTGCCACCAGCGCCGGGGAAACCTATGGCTACACCTTC.

The rearrangement links TRBV28 to TRBJ1-1; possible D gene TRBD1, 5 bases. Trimming left V 5 bases short and J 6 bases short, with 13 bases between. The CDR3 covers 13 residues. In germline, CDR1 is MDHEN, CDR2 SYDVKM. CDR3 DNA: TGTGCCAGCAGTCAGGAGGGGTGGGCTGAAGCTTTCTTT. Its translation is CASSQEGWAEAFF.